The clone carrying this TCR beta chain is a singleton in its sample. As yet, its antigen is unknown. Measured with immunoSEQ multiplex PCR; TCRdb has only the in-frame clones, and not every one. Among several thousand clones listed, 69% were seen once. These data come from a study of tissue T cells after allogeneic stem cell transplantation. CDR1 is SGHRS, CDR2 YFSETQ, per germline. The CDR3 is 17 residues long. V was pared by 0 bases and J by 3 bases, with 9 bases of the junction left unmatched. Study-wide points: Within patients, tissue anatomy strongly shaped TCR repertoire composition.

The chain combines TRBV5-1 with TRBJ2-3; 8 bases align to TRBD2. The clonotype was recovered from a woman between 18 and 49 years old with breast cancer. Sequenced material: tissue from the stomach, taken at autopsy. CDR3 residues: CASSLAPTSGGTDTQYF. CDR3 coding DNA: TGCGCCAGCAGCTTGGCCCCAACTAGCGGAGGGACAGATACGCAGTATTTT.